The 18 T cell receptor beta chains below were found in one sample sequenced in a study of blood T cell repertoires in COVID-19. Method: immunoSEQ multiplex PCR; TCRdb's copy keeps in-frame clones and lacks some. The sample carries around 290,000 clones, around 86% recorded once. The source material was PBMCs or T cells enriched from blood (not recorded which). These receptors all stem from a middle-aged woman who had recovered from COVID-19.

The rearrangement links TRBV29-1 to TRBJ2-7; maybe TRBD2 (5 bases). Germline CDR1 reads SQVTM; CDR2 reads ANQGSEA. CDR3 length equals 11 residues. Trimming took 0 bases from V and 7 from J, leaving 7 bases between them. CDR3 DNA sequence: TGCAGCGTTGAAGATTGGAGGGAGCAGTACTTC. As protein: CSVEDWREQYF.

The chain has TRBV29-1 and TRBJ2-3; the D gene is possibly TRBD1 (6 bases). The CDR3 contains 13 residues. Looked up from germline, CDR1 is SQVTM and CDR2 is ANQGSEA. V dropped 7 bases and J dropped 5 bases, with 16 bases sitting between them. In nucleotides, the CDR3 is TGCAGCGGCGTGGTGGGGGCTGGAGATACGCAGTATTTT. Amino acids: CSGVVGAGDTQYF.

The chain is built from TRBV5-1 and TRBJ1-4; 9 bases match TRBD1. V lost 3 bases, J lost 2 bases, and 2 bases stayed unmatched. The CDR3 spans 15 residues. In germline, CDR1 is SGHRS, CDR2 YFSETQ. Here the CDR3 DNA reads TGCGCCAGCAGCTCCACAGGGGGCACTAATGAAAAACTGTTTTTT. Translated: CASSSTGGTNEKLFF.

V is TRBV6-5 and J is TRBJ1-4; possibly TRBD1 for D (5 bases). CDR3 size: 14 residues. Germline CDR1 reads MNHEY; CDR2 reads SVGAGI. V dropped 8 bases and J dropped 6 bases, with 16 bases sitting between them. The chain's CDR3 is CASGYRRRDEKLFF. Written as DNA, the CDR3 is TGTGCCAGCGGGTACAGGAGGAGGGATGAAAAACTGTTTTTT.

This chain connects TRBV18 to TRBJ1-1, with TRBD1 as a possible D gene (6 bases). The germline V gene encodes CDR1 KGHSH and CDR2 LQKENI. Trimming took off 6 bases at V and 1 base at J, with 21 bases between the two ends. The CDR3 extends over 17 amino acids. The CDR3 bases are TGTGCCAGCTCCCAAACGCCTTCGGACAGAGCGAACACTGAAGCTTTCTTT. Protein: CASSQTPSDRANTEAFF.

The rearrangement links TRBV5-4 to TRBJ2-3; TRBD2 agrees at 15 bases. This CDR3 region has 16 residues. Germline values: CDR1 SGHNT, CDR2 YYREEE (reference sequence). Germline trimming cut 4 bases from V and 6 bases from J; bases unmatched to any gene: 6. The CDR3 protein is CASSPGLAGGLDTQYF. DNA of the CDR3: TGTGCCAGCAGCCCGGGACTAGCGGGAGGATTGGATACGCAGTATTTT.

J is TRBJ2-1 and V is TRBV7-3; D possibly corresponds to TRBD2 (5 bases). The CDR3 has 15 amino acids. The V and J ends lost 0 bases and 0 bases respectively, with 6 bases between them. Germline assignment: CDR1 SGHTA and CDR2 FQGTGA. The CDR3 here is CASSLTGDSYNEQFF. The CDR3 DNA is TGTGCCAGCAGCTTAACGGGAGACTCCTACAATGAGCAGTTCTTC.

The chain has TRBV19 and TRBJ2-1; 7 bases fit TRBD2. J was trimmed by 0 bases and V by 6 bases; bases with no gene match: 8. The germline gives CDR1 LNHDA, CDR2 SQIVND (reference sequence). This CDR3 comprises 16 residues. CDR3 in amino acids: CASSGRGLDSYNEQFF. The CDR3 nucleotides read TGTGCCAGTAGCGGACGTGGACTAGACTCCTACAATGAGCAGTTCTTC.

For this clone: One junction end does not reproduce the germline sequence, and a read error may be involved. The rearrangement joins TRBV7-8 to TRBJ1-2, with a possible D match to TRBD1 (6 bases). Per the germline V gene, CDR1 is SGHVS and CDR2 is FQNEAQ. The CDR3 consists of 15 residues. CDR3 in amino acids: CASSLGRTEVGGYTF. The CDR3 nucleotides read TGTGCCAGCAGTTTAGGCCGGACAGAGGTCGGGGGCTACACCTTC.

CDR3 DNA sequence: TGTGCCAGCAGCACACCTCGGGACAGGGTGTCTGGCTACACCTTC. This gives the protein CASSTPRDRVSGYTF. V and J are TRBV11-2 and TRBJ1-2, with TRBD1 matching 9 bases. Looked up from germline, CDR1 is SGHAT and CDR2 is FQNNGV. The J segment lost 7 bases and the V segment lost 5 bases, leaving 11 bases of the junction unmatched. The CDR3 length is 15 residues.

The V call is TRBV28, the J call TRBJ2-7; 9 nucleotides line up with TRBD2. Germline values: CDR1 MDHEN, CDR2 SYDVKM. The CDR3 runs 13 residues. Trimming took 6 bases from V and 6 from J; bases not matched to a gene: 6. The CDR3 loop is CASSHGTSSEQYF. The DNA for the CDR3 is TGTGCCAGCAGCCACGGGACTAGCAGCGAGCAGTACTTC.

This clone has only a few counts. V and J are TRBV11-2 and TRBJ1-1, with D perhaps TRBD1 (5 bases). Trimming pared 8 bases from V and 1 base from J, leaving 11 bases between. This CDR3 has 13 residues. In germline, CDR1 is SGHAT, CDR2 FQNNGV. CDR3 sequence: CASGVQENTEAFF. The CDR3 DNA is TGTGCCAGCGGCGTACAGGAGAACACTGAAGCTTTCTTT.

V is TRBV5-4 and J is TRBJ2-7; 9 positions agree with TRBD1. V lost 1 base, J lost 2 bases, and 4 bases stayed unmatched. Germline CDR1 SGHNT, CDR2 YYREEE (reference sequence). This CDR3 spans 15 amino acids. DNA of the CDR3: TGTGCCAGCAGCTTGATCGGACAGGGGACCTACGAGCAGTACTTC. It codes for CASSLIGQGTYEQYF. The full variable domain, completed using reference TRBV5-4 and TRBJ2-7, is ETGVTQSPTHLIKTRGQQVTLRCSSQSGHNTVSWYQQALGQGPQFIFQYYREEENGRGNFPPRFSGLQFPNYSSELNVNALELDDSALYLCASSLIGQGTYEQYFGPGTRLTVT.

The chain recombines TRBV5-1 with TRBJ2-7; D may be TRBD1 (6 bases). Looked up from germline, CDR1 is SGHRS and CDR2 is YFSETQ. Trimming removed 4 bases from V and 1 base from J, with 9 bases in between. The CDR3 consists of 13 residues. Here the CDR3 reads CASSRTDSYEQYF. CDR3 sequence (DNA): TGCGCCAGCAGCCGGACAGATTCCTACGAGCAGTACTTC.

The chain carries TRBV30 and TRBJ2-3; D is perhaps TRBD2 (6 bases). CDR3 length: 13 amino acids. Germline assignment: CDR1 GTSNPN and CDR2 SVGIG (reference sequence). V lost 2 bases, J lost 6 bases, and 12 bases lay in between. DNA for the CDR3: TGTGCCTGGAGTCGGGACTCCCTGGATACGCAGTATTTT. Protein sequence: CAWSRDSLDTQYF. The full variable domain, its missing parts supplied by reference TRBV30 and TRBJ2-3, is SQTIHQWPATLVQPVGSPLSLECTVEGTSNPNLYWYRQAAGRGLQLLFYSVGIGQISSEVPQNLSASRPQDRQFILSSKKLLLSDSGFYLCAWSRDSLDTQYFGPGTRLTVL.

V is TRBV4-1 and J is TRBJ1-3; the D gene is possibly TRBD1 (5 bases). V was trimmed by 0 bases and J by 2 bases, leaving 23 bases between them. This CDR3 is 20 amino acids long. From germline, CDR1 is MGHRA and CDR2 YSYEKL. The CDR3 DNA reads TGCGCCAGCAGCCAAGATGAGGTGGGGCGCGGGGCCGCCGCTGGAAACACCATATATTTT. Protein product: CASSQDEVGRGAAAGNTIYF.

The chain carries TRBV6-5 and TRBJ2-7; 12 bases are a match to TRBD2. CDR1 is MNHEY and CDR2 is SVGAGI in the germline V gene. V lost 6 bases, J lost 6 bases, and 9 bases stayed unmatched. This CDR3 spans 15 amino acids. The CDR3 nucleotides are TGTGCCAGCAGGTACAGGACTAGCGGGATGGTCGAGCAGTACTTC. Amino acids: CASRYRTSGMVEQYF.

The rearrangement uses TRBV3-1 (or the pseudogene TRBV3-2) and TRBJ1-1; no clear D gene. Trimming took off 5 bases at V and 5 bases at J, with 12 bases between the two ends. CDR3 size: 13 residues. Germline V lookup: CDR1 LGHDT, CDR2 YNNKEL (reference sequence). The CDR3 bases are TGTGCCAGCAGCTCTGGGTGGAGGACTGAAGCTTTCTTT. This sequence encodes CASSSGWRTEAFF.